This T cell receptor (beta chain) was sequenced for a study of identical twins. Whole-study findings and limits: For cord blood, abundant beta clonotypes had fewer insertions, unlike memory repertoires, which showed none.

A word on this clonotype: The antigen is undetermined.

TCRdb recomputed calls from the 5' RACE reads with MiXCR, one row per CDR3 protein. Of approximately 240,000 distinct CDR3 sequences in the sample, around 15% are singletons; the top ten hold 8.8%. From germline, CDR1 is MNHEY and CDR2 SVGAGI. The CDR3 covers 15 residues. V was clipped by 5 bases and J by 0 bases, with 13 bases between them. The sequencing input was memory (CD45RO+) T cells sorted from blood. The clonotype comes from a woman aged 18-30 years in good health. V usage is TRBV6-5 and J usage is TRBJ1-1; D might be TRBD1 (6 bases). DNA for the CDR3: TGTGCCAGCAGTATACTAAACAGGGTGAACACTGAAGCTTTCTTT. Protein sequence: CASSILNRVNTEAFF.